The clone carrying this T cell receptor (beta chain) was counted only a few times. As yet, its antigen is unknown. The data derive from a study of blood T cells in healthy people across ages. Study-level points and caveats: Researchers said unsorted PBMCs prevented a conclusive naive versus antigen-experienced comparison. Estimates of total diversity, which came from one million sequenced T cells, were considered to be underestimates.

A second PCR of roughly 7 to 11 cycles used a sample-barcoded 5' primer and a J-beta primer mix. CDR3-containing paired-end reads numbering at least 2.5 million came from each sample. From the 5' RACE reads, TCRdb called clonotypes with MiXCR, one entry per CDR3 protein. This table has almost 550,000 distinct CDR3 sequences, approximately 25% appearing once. These data also featured in a second study, about T cells of mothers and their children.

The clonotype was recovered from a boy under 18 in good health. The sample taken for sequencing was blood.

CDR3 region: CASSATGVGSYEQYF. CDR3 in DNA: TGTGCCAGCAGCGCTACAGGGGTCGGCTCCTACGAGCAGTACTTC. The J gene is TRBJ2-7, the V gene TRBV9, with 7 positions matching TRBD1. Germline CDR1 and CDR2: SGDLS and YYNGEE. After removal of 3 bases from V and 0 bases from J, the junction contained 6 bases not matched to a gene. This CDR3 has 15 amino acids.